The entry that follows covers one T cell receptor beta chain sequence. Antigen unknown. Compared with germline, one end of the junction differs, possibly owing to a read error. This record belongs to a study of cytomegalovirus exposure and HLA in healthy donors. The V gene's germline CDR1 is SGHRS and CDR2 YFSETQ. The CDR3 spans 14 residues. The PCR had 60 Vbeta and 13 Jbeta primers. In the original processing: As a later analysis found, there were 80 million to 90 million unique TCR beta chains, of which roughly 11 million were shared. Assay used: immunoSEQ multiplex PCR; TCRdb lists only in-frame clones, some missing. That table gives V, J and clone size, and the DNA gave D and trimming. The sample holds 95,000 to 110,000 clones, 77% seen once. Study-wide results and limits: More clonal expansion characterized HLA-associated TCR beta chains than equally common others in a later analysis. In vitro, a few CMV-associated chains proved specific for CMV antigens. Being productive about 87% or about 30% of the time was typical of most TCR beta V segments in an earlier analysis.

This clonotype was obtained from a male donor in good health and CMV-seronegative. V gene TRBV5-1 combines with J gene TRBJ2-1, with TRBD2 matching over 9 bases. What was sequenced was PBMCs. The CDR3 bases are TGCGCCAGCAACTTGGCGGGAGGGTACAATGAGCAGTTCTTC. This translates into CASNLAGGYNEQFF.